The 27 T cell receptor beta chains in this list originate from one sample, sequenced in a study of blood T cell repertoires in COVID-19. Clones were read by immunoSEQ multiplex PCR, and TCRdb kept only the in-frame ones, dropping some. The sample lists some 37,000 clones, 88% occurring once. Sequenced input: peripheral blood. The receptors originated from a woman aged 70-85 years with acute or convalescent COVID-19.

The V call is TRBV4-3, the J call TRBJ2-2, with 8 bases that match TRBD1. Germline loops: CDR1 LGHNA, CDR2 YSLEER. This CDR3 region has 17 residues. Trimming removed 4 bases from V and 3 bases from J; junction bases left unmatched: 10. The CDR3 region is CASSPGTGLIYTGELFF. In nucleotides, the CDR3 is TGCGCCAGCAGCCCAGGGACAGGTCTGATTTACACCGGGGAGCTGTTTTTT.

V gene TRBV11-2 combines with J gene TRBJ1-6; unclear D gene. The CDR3 is 14 residues long. Trimming took 5 bases from V and 6 from J, leaving 11 bases between them. Germline CDR1 is SGHAT and CDR2 is FQNNGV. The CDR3 nucleotides read TGTGCCAGCAGCCTAGCGTCCCTTAATTCACCCCTCCACTTT. This gives the protein CASSLASLNSPLHF.

The chain has TRBV27 and TRBJ1-2, with D perhaps matching TRBD1 (6 bases). The CDR3 runs to 13 residues. The ends were cut back, 5 bases at V and 5 bases at J, with 12 bases in the middle. CDR1 is MNHEY and CDR2 is SMNVEV in the germline V gene (reference sequence). The CDR3 sequence: CASSRDKLYGYTF. Here the CDR3 DNA reads TGTGCCAGCAGTAGGGACAAACTATATGGCTACACCTTC.

The chain is built from TRBV5-6 and TRBJ2-5; maybe TRBD2 (5 bases). CDR1 is SGHDT and CDR2 is YYEEEE in the germline V gene. This CDR3 has 17 residues. Trimming pared 1 base from V and 0 bases from J, leaving 16 bases between. CDR3 loop: CASSLRLLAYDQETQYF. The CDR3 bases are TGTGCCAGCAGCTTGAGGTTGTTAGCGTATGACCAAGAGACCCAGTACTTC.

This chain uses TRBV3-1 (or the pseudogene TRBV3-2) with TRBJ2-3, with D possibly matching TRBD2 (6 bases). CDR3 size: 14 residues. Trimming took off 2 bases at V and 11 bases at J, with 17 bases between the two ends. The germline gives CDR1 LGHDT, CDR2 YNNKEL (reference sequence). The CDR3 DNA sequence: TGTGCCAGCAGCCAAATTAGGGTATTCGGGGGGCAGTATTTT. It translates to CASSQIRVFGGQYF.

The chain uses TRBV30 and TRBJ2-5, with 8 nucleotides matching TRBD2. This CDR3 has 16 residues. Germline values: CDR1 GTSNPN, CDR2 SVGIG (reference sequence). V trimming: 4 bases; J trimming: 4 bases; junction bases outside the gene matches: 14. The CDR3 nucleotides are TGTGCCTGGAATCCTTTGTCCCCCGGGGGGGTAGAGACCCAGTACTTC. Protein sequence: CAWNPLSPGGVETQYF.

The rearrangement joins TRBV7-3 to TRBJ2-5; a possible D gene is TRBD2 (6 bases). Trimming removed 5 bases at V and 0 bases at J, with 10 bases between. The length of the CDR3 is 14 residues. CDR1 and CDR2 (germline): SGHTA, FQGTGA. CDR3 sequence: CASSLGGDQETQYF. In nucleotides, the CDR3 is TGTGCCAGCAGCCTGGGGGGTGACCAAGAGACCCAGTACTTC. The full variable domain, completed using reference TRBV7-3 and TRBJ2-5, is GAGVSQTPSNKVTEKGKYVELRCDPISGHTALYWYRQSLGQGPEFLIYFQGTGAADDSGLPNDRFFAVRPEGSVSTLKIQRTERGDSAVYLCASSLGGDQETQYFGPGTRLLVL.

The V and J genes are TRBV18 and TRBJ2-2; D might be TRBD1 (6 bases). Per germline, CDR1 KGHSH and CDR2 LQKENI. The CDR3 length is 17 residues. V was trimmed by 3 bases and J by 6 bases, leaving 20 bases between them. CDR3 protein: CASSPKTGAGRAGELFF. For the CDR3, the DNA is TGTGCCAGCTCACCCAAGACAGGCGCCGGAAGGGCCGGGGAGCTGTTTTTT.

This chain links TRBV7-2 with TRBJ2-5, with 15 bases aligning to TRBD2. The germline CDR1 and CDR2 sequences are SGHTA and FQGNSA. The ends lost 6 bases at V and 13 bases at J; junction bases unmatched: 9. The length of the CDR3 is 14 residues. The CDR3 sequence: CASSWGLAGGLPYF. The DNA of the CDR3 is TGTGCCAGCAGTTGGGGACTAGCGGGGGGCCTTCCGTACTTC.

The genes are TRBV19 and TRBJ2-5; D uncertain. V was trimmed by 1 base and J by 5 bases, leaving 2 bases between them. The CDR3 is 11 residues long. Per germline, CDR1 LNHDA and CDR2 SQIVND (reference sequence). CDR3: CASSIAETQYF. Here the CDR3 DNA reads TGTGCCAGTAGTATAGCGGAGACCCAGTACTTC.

V usage is TRBV5-6 and J usage is TRBJ1-4; tentatively, D is TRBD1 (5 bases). In germline, CDR1 is SGHDT, CDR2 YYEEEE. The V end was cut by 3 bases, the J end by 8 bases, with 11 bases between. This CDR3 has 13 residues. CDR3 sequence reads: CASSSGQNEKLFF. In DNA form, the CDR3 reads TGTGCCAGCAGCTCCGGACAAAACGAAAAACTGTTTTTT.

The genes are TRBV11-3 and TRBJ2-1; the match to TRBD2 covers 9 bases. Germline V gene lookup returns CDR1 SGHNT and CDR2 YENEEA. The CDR3 length is 15 residues. The junction had 9 bases not matched to a gene; V was cut back by 4 bases and J by 8 bases. The CDR3 reads CASSSLAGRGDEQFF. The CDR3 DNA reads as TGTGCCAGCAGCTCCCTAGCGGGAAGGGGGGATGAGCAGTTCTTC.

The chain links TRBV7-9 to TRBJ1-4; D might be TRBD1 (5 bases). This CDR3 comprises 14 residues. V shed 6 bases and J shed 6 bases, with 14 bases lying between them. The germline gives CDR1 SEHNR, CDR2 FQNEAQ (reference sequence). The CDR3 loop reads CASSRGTEDEKLFF. The CDR3 DNA sequence: TGTGCCAGCAGTCGGGGGACTGAAGATGAAAAACTGTTTTTT.

The chain recombines TRBV10-2 with TRBJ1-2; 9 bases fit TRBD1. Germline V gene sequence: CDR1 WSHSY, CDR2 SAAADI. The CDR3 totals 15 residues. V shed 6 bases, J shed 6 bases, and the junction held 11 bases outside the gene matches. For the CDR3, the DNA is TGCGCCAGCAGGGGGGAACAGGGGGCTCTCCATGGCTACACCTTC. Amino acids: CASRGEQGALHGYTF.

In its sample, this clone was seen once. V is TRBV29-1 and J is TRBJ1-2, with no clear D. The CDR3 spans 11 residues. Trimming removed 5 bases at V and 7 bases at J, with 11 bases between. Germline lookup yields CDR1 SQVTM and CDR2 ANQGSEA. The CDR3 here is CSVLLFGGYTF. CDR3 DNA: TGCAGCGTTCTACTTTTTGGTGGCTACACCTTC.

The rearrangement uses TRBV27 and TRBJ1-1; TRBD1 matches at 8 bases. Germline assignment: CDR1 MNHEY and CDR2 SMNVEV (reference sequence). This CDR3 has 14 residues. V was clipped by 9 bases and J by 1 base; unmatched bases: 7. In DNA form, the CDR3 reads TGTGCCAGTAGGGGCAGGGGGCAGAACACTGAAGCTTTCTTT. This codes for CASRGRGQNTEAFF.

J is TRBJ1-5 and V is TRBV6-1; 8 bases fit TRBD1. Per germline, CDR1 MNHNS and CDR2 SASEGT. The CDR3 sequence is 16 residues long. The V gene end was trimmed by 3 bases and the J gene end by 0 bases; junction bases not matched to a gene: 4. CDR3 loop: CASSEGTGFSNQPQHF. In DNA form, the CDR3 reads TGTGCCAGCAGTGAGGGGACAGGTTTTAGCAATCAGCCCCAGCATTTT.

In this sample, this clone turned up once. This chain uses TRBV6-2 or TRBV6-3 with TRBJ2-7, with D possibly being TRBD1 (6 bases). This CDR3 comprises 14 residues. Trimming pared 4 bases from V and 6 bases from J, leaving 16 bases between. Per the germline V gene, CDR1 is MNHEY and CDR2 is SVGEGT. The CDR3 DNA reads TGTGCCAGCAGTTCCAATGACAGGCGATTCGAGCAGTACGTC. This codes for CASSSNDRRFEQYV.

The rearrangement joins TRBV24-1 to TRBJ2-1, with 9 bases matching TRBD2. Germline V CDR1 and CDR2: KGHDR, SFDVKD. J gave up 9 bases and V 0 bases, and 5 bases lay outside the gene matches. The CDR3 loop spans 15 amino acids. The CDR3 DNA follows: TGTGCCACCAGTGATTTGGGGGGACTAGCAGTTGAGCAGTTCTTC. Its translation is CATSDLGGLAVEQFF.

The CDR3 sequence: CASSEGQGQETQYF. In DNA, the CDR3 is TGTGCCAGCAGTGAAGGACAGGGCCAAGAGACCCAGTACTTC. The chain joins TRBV2 to TRBJ2-5; TRBD1 matches at 7 bases. This CDR3 spans 14 amino acids. Germline assignment: CDR1 SNHLY and CDR2 FYNNEI. With 1 base clipped from V and 1 base from J, the junction kept 0 bases outside the gene matches.

The V call is TRBV6-2 or TRBV6-3, the J call TRBJ2-5; 8 bases line up with TRBD1. In germline, CDR1 is MNHEY, CDR2 SVGEGT. The CDR3 has 14 residues. V was pared by 4 bases and J by 6 bases, with 7 bases of the junction left unmatched. Here the CDR3 DNA reads TGTGCCAGCAGTTCTCGACAGGGGTTAAAGACCCAGTACTTC. This encodes CASSSRQGLKTQYF.

This chain joins TRBV28 and TRBJ2-7; 9 bases fit TRBD1. J gave up 1 base and V 3 bases, and 10 bases lay outside the gene matches. Germline V gives CDR1 MDHEN, CDR2 SYDVKM. The CDR3 totals 17 residues. In DNA form, the CDR3 reads TGTGCCAGCAGTTTGACAGGGGGGGTAACAGGGTCCTACGAGCAGTACGTC. It codes for CASSLTGGVTGSYEQYV.

J is TRBJ1-5 and V is TRBV29-1, with TRBD1 identical over 7 bases. V was pared by 6 bases and J by 4 bases, with 9 bases of the junction left unmatched. The V gene's germline CDR1 is SQVTM and CDR2 ANQGSEA. This CDR3 has 14 residues. CDR3 loop: CSVTGTDFNQPQHF. The CDR3 nucleotides are TGCAGCGTCACCGGGACAGATTTTAATCAGCCCCAGCATTTT.

This clone has only one observation. Different DNA sequences within this sample yield the same CDR3. V usage is TRBV7-2 and J usage is TRBJ2-7; D gene uncertain. V was pared by 6 bases and J by 0 bases, with 6 bases between. This CDR3 is built from 12 residues. CDR1 SGHTA and CDR2 FQGNSA come from the germline V gene. CDR3 nucleotides: TGTGCCAGCAGTTCTAGCTCCTACGAGCAGTACGTC. Protein sequence: CASSSSSYEQYV.

This rearrangement joins TRBV3-1 (or the pseudogene TRBV3-2) to TRBJ2-7, with D perhaps TRBD2 (6 bases). Between the trimmed V and J ends, which lost 4 bases and 8 bases, there was a span of 18 bases. The V gene's germline CDR1 is LGHDT and CDR2 YNNKEL (reference sequence). CDR3 size: 14 residues. DNA for the CDR3: TGTGCCAGCAGCCCCTTCCCGGCAGGAGGGCAGCAGTACGTC. This sequence encodes CASSPFPAGGQQYV.

This clone appeared once. The genes are TRBV27 and TRBJ2-1; 7 bases are a match to TRBD2. The germline V gene encodes CDR1 MNHEY and CDR2 SMNVEV (reference sequence). V was clipped by 4 bases and J by 2 bases; unmatched bases: 5. This CDR3 is built from 15 residues. The DNA for the CDR3 is TGTGCCAGCAGTTGGACTAGTATCACCTACAATGAGCAGTTCTTC. Residues: CASSWTSITYNEQFF.

CDR3 in DNA: TGTGCCAGCAGTCCGGACAGGGGGTATGAGCAGTTCTTC. This encodes CASSPDRGYEQFF. The chain carries TRBV6-4 and TRBJ2-1; 10 bases map to TRBD1. Trimming cost V 5 bases and J 8 bases; bases outside gene matches: 3. CDR3 length equals 13 residues. CDR1 is MRHNA and CDR2 is SNTAGT in the germline V gene.